This T cell receptor beta chain was documented in a study of T cells in Graves' hyperthyroidism and ophthalmopathy. The study left out patients who had uncontrolled infection, other autoimmune disease, pregnancy or lactation. Diagnosis relied on clinical symptoms, serum thyroxine and TRAb, thyroid ultrasound and orbital computed tomography. Study outcomes and limitations: In simple terms, a model built on 13 V-J features told ophthalmopathy apart from stable hyperthyroidism. The majority of expanded thyroid clonotypes above 0.001 also appeared in blood.

This clonotype was counted many times. The antigen remains undetermined. Amplified TCR beta CDR3 regions derived from RNA transcripts. The primer set for the first-round RT-PCR of the TCR CDR3 was HTBI. TCRdb re-analysed the multiplex PCR reads in MiXCR, keeping a single row per CDR3 protein. The sample includes hundreds of thousands of distinct CDR3 sequences, around a sixth of them seen just once. The germline V gene has CDR1 MNHNS and CDR2 SASEGT. CDR3 length: 15 residues. The V end lost 6 bases, the J end lost 4 bases, and 18 bases lay between the germline ends. The clonotype was recovered from a young woman with Graves' hyperthyroidism. Sequenced material: blood. The gene calls are TRBV6-1 and TRBJ1-2; no firm D call. CDR3 DNA: TGTGCCAGCAGCTCCGACCAATCGGTGGTCTATGGCTACACCTTC. Its translation is CASSSDQSVVYGYTF.